Listed here are 7 T cell receptor beta chains from one sample, sequenced in a study of shared clonotypes between healthy human individuals. Assay: immunoSEQ multiplex PCR; the TCRdb copy retains only in-frame clones and omits some. The top ten hold less than 0.55% of the sample, which has about 1.5 million clones, around 98% seen once. The sample was naive CD4+ T cells sorted from blood. Subset meaning: CD45RA+ positively selected. These receptor sequences come from a young man in good health.

The gene calls are TRBV7-6 and TRBJ2-7, with no clear D. The germline V and J ends were trimmed by 5 bases and 0 bases, with 14 bases remaining between them. CDR1 SGHVS and CDR2 FNYEAQ come from the germline V gene. The CDR3 sequence is 15 residues long. The CDR3 nucleotides are TGTGCCAGCAGCAAAGGACGGTTAAGCTCCTACGAGCAGTACTTC. Amino acid sequence: CASSKGRLSSYEQYF.

As regards this clone: The sample holds other DNA sequences that translate to the same CDR3. The V gene is TRBV5-1, the J gene TRBJ2-3; D gene unclear. This CDR3 comprises 15 residues. V lost 2 bases to trimming and J lost 0 bases, with 10 bases between them. The germline CDR1 and CDR2 sequences are SGHRS and YFSETQ. CDR3 coding DNA: TGCGCCAGCAGCTTAGATTCCACTAGCACAGATACGCAGTATTTT. Protein sequence: CASSLDSTSTDTQYF.

V usage is TRBV5-6 and J usage is TRBJ2-6; D not certain. The germline V and J ends were trimmed by 4 bases and 4 bases, with 6 bases remaining between them. The CDR3 covers 13 residues. Per germline, CDR1 SGHDT and CDR2 YYEEEE. The CDR3 spells CASSPRGANVLTF. The CDR3 nucleotides are TGTGCCAGCAGCCCCCGGGGGGCCAACGTCCTGACTTTC.

The chain employs TRBV6-5 and TRBJ2-7; D gene ambiguous. The CDR3 has 13 amino acids. The V end lost 4 bases, the J end lost 5 bases, and 12 bases lay between the germline ends. The germline CDR1 and CDR2 sequences are MNHEY and SVGAGI. CDR3 bases: TGTGCCAGCAGTTCCCCTGGGATGGACGAGCAGTACTTC. Residues: CASSSPGMDEQYF.

This clone was seen more than once but under ten times. The chain recombines TRBV5-6 with TRBJ2-1; 12 bases agree with TRBD2. Germline lookup yields CDR1 SGHDT and CDR2 YYEEEE. This CDR3 comprises 15 residues. J was trimmed by 6 bases and V by 0 bases; bases with no gene match: 1. The CDR3 here is CASSLGLAGVNEQFF. DNA of the CDR3: TGTGCCAGCAGCTTGGGACTAGCGGGAGTCAATGAGCAGTTCTTC.

The J gene is TRBJ1-2, the V gene TRBV9, with D uncertain. CDR3 size: 12 residues. The V and J ends lost 7 bases and 2 bases respectively, with 9 bases between them. The germline V gene encodes CDR1 SGDLS and CDR2 YYNGEE. The CDR3, as DNA: TGTGCCAGCTCTGCAGGCAACTATGGCTACACCTTC. Translation gives CASSAGNYGYTF.

V usage is TRBV5-1 and J usage is TRBJ2-1; D call uncertain. Germline CDR1 and CDR2: SGHRS and YFSETQ. The CDR3 totals 15 residues. The V end lost 2 bases, the J end lost 0 bases, and 9 bases lay between the germline ends. The CDR3 loop is CASSLQHNSYNEQFF. The DNA for the CDR3 is TGCGCCAGCAGCTTACAACATAACTCCTACAATGAGCAGTTCTTC.